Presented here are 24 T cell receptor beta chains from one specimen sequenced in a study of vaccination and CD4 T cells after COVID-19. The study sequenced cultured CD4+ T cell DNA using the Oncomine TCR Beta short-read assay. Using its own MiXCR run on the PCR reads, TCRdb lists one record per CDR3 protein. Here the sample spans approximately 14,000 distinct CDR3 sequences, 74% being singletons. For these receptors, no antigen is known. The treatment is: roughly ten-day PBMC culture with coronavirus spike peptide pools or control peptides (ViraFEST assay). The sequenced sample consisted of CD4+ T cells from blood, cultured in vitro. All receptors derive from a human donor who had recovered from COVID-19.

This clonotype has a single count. The CDR3 nucleotides read TGTGCCAGCAGCGATAGCGGGAGGACAGATACGCAGTATTTT. Protein: CASSDSGRTDTQYF. The J gene is TRBJ2-3, the V gene TRBV9, with 10 bases identical to TRBD2. The germline gives CDR1 SGDLS, CDR2 YYNGEE. The ends lost 3 bases at V and 3 bases at J; junction bases unmatched: 1. This CDR3 contains 14 residues.

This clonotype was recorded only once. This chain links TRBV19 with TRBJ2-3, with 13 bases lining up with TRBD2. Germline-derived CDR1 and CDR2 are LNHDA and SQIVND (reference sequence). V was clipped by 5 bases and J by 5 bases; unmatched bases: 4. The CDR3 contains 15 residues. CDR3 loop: CASSRTSGSLDTQYF. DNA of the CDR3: TGTGCCAGTAGTCGGACTAGCGGGAGTCTAGATACGCAGTATTTT.

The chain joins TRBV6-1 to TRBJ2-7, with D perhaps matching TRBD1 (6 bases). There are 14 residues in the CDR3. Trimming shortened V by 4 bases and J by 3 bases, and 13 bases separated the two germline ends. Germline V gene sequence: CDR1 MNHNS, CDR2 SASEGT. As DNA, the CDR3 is TGTGCCAGCAGTGTTAACAGGGATGTCTACGAGCAGTACTTC. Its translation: CASSVNRDVYEQYF.

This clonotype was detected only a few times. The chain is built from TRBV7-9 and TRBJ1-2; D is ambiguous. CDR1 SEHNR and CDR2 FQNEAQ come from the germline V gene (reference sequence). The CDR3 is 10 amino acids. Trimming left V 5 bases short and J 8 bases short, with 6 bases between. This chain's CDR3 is CASSPQGYTF. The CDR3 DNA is TGTGCCAGCAGCCCCCAAGGCTACACCTTC.

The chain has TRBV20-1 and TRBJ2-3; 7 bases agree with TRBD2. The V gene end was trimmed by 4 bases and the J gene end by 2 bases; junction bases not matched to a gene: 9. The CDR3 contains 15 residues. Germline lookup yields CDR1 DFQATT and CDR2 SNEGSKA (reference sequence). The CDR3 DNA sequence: TGCAGTGCTATATGGACTAGAATACCCACAGATACGCAGTATTTT. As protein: CSAIWTRIPTDTQYF.

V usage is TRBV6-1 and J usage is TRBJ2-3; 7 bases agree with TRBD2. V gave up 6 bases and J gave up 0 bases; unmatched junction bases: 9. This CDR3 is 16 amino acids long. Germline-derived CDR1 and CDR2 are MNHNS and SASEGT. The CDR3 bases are TGTGCCAGCAGCCATCTCTCTAGCGGAAGCACAGATACGCAGTATTTT. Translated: CASSHLSSGSTDTQYF.

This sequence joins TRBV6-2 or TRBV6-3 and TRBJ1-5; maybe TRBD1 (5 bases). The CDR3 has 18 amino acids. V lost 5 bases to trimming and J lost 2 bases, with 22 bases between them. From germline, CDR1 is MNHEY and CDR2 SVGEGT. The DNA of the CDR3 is TGTGCCAGCAGTCCCGGACTAGGGACCATATTGGGCAATCAGCCCCAGCATTTT. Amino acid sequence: CASSPGLGTILGNQPQHF.

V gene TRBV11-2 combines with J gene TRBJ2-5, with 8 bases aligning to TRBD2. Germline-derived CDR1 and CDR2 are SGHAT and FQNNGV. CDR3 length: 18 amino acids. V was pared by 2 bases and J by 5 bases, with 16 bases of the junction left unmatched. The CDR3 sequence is CASSLKPPGGPTRETQYF. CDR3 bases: TGTGCCAGCAGCTTAAAACCTCCGGGAGGGCCCACGCGGGAGACCCAGTACTTC.

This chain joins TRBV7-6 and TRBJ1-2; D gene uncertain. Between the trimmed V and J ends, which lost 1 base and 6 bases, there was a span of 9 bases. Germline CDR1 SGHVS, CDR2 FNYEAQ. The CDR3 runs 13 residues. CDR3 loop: CASSLVSGNGYTF. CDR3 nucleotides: TGTGCCAGCAGCTTAGTATCCGGAAATGGCTACACCTTC.

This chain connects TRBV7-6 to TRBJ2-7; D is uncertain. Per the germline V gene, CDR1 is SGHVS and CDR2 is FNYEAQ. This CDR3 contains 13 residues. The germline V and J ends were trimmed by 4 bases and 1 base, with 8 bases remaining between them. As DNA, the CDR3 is TGTGCCAGCAGCTCGGAGAGGTCCTACGAGCAGTACTTC. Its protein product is CASSSERSYEQYF.

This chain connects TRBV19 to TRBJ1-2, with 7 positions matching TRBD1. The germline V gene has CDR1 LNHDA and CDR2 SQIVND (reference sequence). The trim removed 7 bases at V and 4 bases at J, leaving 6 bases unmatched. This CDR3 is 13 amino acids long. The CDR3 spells CASINPGGYGYTF. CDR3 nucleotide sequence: TGTGCCAGTATCAACCCAGGGGGCTATGGCTACACCTTC.

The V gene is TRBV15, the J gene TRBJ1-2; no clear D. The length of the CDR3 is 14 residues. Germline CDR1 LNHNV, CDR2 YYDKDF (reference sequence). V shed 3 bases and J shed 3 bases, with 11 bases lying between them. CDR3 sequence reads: CATSRAPVDYGYTF. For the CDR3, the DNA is TGTGCCACCAGCAGGGCGCCGGTGGACTATGGCTACACCTTC.

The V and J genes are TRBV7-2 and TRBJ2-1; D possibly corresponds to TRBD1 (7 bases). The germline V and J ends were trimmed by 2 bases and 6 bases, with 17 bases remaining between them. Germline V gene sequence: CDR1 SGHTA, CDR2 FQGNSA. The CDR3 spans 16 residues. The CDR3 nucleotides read TGTGCCAGCAGCTTAAGAGGTAGGCAGGGGGGCAATGAGCAGTTCTTC. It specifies CASSLRGRQGGNEQFF.

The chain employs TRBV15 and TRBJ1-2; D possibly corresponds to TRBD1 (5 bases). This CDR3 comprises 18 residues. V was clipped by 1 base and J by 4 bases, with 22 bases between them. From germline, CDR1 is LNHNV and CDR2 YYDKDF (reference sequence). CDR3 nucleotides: TGTGCCACCAGCAGAGTATATTGGGGGGAGGGAAGGAGCTATGGCTACACCTTC. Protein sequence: CATSRVYWGEGRSYGYTF.

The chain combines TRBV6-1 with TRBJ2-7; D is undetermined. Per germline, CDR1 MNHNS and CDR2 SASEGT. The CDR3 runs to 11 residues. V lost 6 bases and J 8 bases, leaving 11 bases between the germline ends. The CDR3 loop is CASSPGIQQYF. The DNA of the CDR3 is TGTGCCAGCAGCCCCGGAATCCAGCAGTACTTC.

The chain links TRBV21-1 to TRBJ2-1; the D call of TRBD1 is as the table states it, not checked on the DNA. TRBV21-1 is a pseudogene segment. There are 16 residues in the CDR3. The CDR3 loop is CASSKGHRIIYNEQFF. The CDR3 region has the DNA TGTGCCAGCAGCAAAGGTCACAGGATAATCTACAATGAGCAGTTCTTC.

Here the CDR3 DNA reads TGTGCCTGGAGCCTCCGGGACAGGCCCTACGAGCAGTACTTC. Translated: CAWSLRDRPYEQYF. The V gene is TRBV30, the J gene TRBJ2-7, with 8 bases that match TRBD1. Germline V gene data show CDR1 as GTSNPN and CDR2 as SVGIG (reference sequence). The CDR3 is 14 amino acids. V shed 3 bases and J 2 bases; nucleotides not matched to a gene: 6. Full variable domain (outside the CDR3, taken from reference TRBV30 and TRBJ2-7): SQTIHQWPATLVQPVGSPLSLECTVEGTSNPNLYWYRQAAGRGLQLLFYSVGIGQISSEVPQNLSASRPQDRQFILSSKKLLLSDSGFYLCAWSLRDRPYEQYFGPGTRLTVT.

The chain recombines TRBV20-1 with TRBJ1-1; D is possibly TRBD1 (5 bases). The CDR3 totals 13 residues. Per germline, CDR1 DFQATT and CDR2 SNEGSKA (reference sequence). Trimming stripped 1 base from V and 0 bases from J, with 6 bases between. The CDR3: CSARVTVNTEAFF. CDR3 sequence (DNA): TGCAGTGCTAGAGTGACAGTGAACACTGAAGCTTTCTTT.

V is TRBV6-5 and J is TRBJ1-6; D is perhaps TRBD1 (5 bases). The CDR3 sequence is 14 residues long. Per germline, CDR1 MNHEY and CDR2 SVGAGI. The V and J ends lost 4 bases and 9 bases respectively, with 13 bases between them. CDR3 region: CASSLRGIGSPLHF. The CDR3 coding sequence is TGTGCCAGCAGTTTACGGGGCATAGGTTCACCCCTCCACTTT.

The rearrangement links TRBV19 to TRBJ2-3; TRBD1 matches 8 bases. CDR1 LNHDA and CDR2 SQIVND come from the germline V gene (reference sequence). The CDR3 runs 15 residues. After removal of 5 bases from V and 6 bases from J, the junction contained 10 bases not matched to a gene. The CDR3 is CASSEQGVGGDTQYF. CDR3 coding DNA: TGTGCCAGTAGTGAACAGGGGGTAGGGGGCGATACGCAGTATTTT.

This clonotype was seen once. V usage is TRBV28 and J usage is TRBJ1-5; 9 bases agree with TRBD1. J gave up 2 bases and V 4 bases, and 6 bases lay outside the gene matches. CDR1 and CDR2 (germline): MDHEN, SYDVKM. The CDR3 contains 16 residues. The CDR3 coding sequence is TGTGCCAGCAGTTCCGGGACAGGGATTGGCAATCAGCCCCAGCATTTT. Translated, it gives CASSSGTGIGNQPQHF.

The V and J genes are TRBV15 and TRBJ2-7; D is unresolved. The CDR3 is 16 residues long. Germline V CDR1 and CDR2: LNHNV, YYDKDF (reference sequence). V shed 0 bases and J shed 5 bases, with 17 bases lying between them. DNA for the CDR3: TGTGCCACCAGCAGAGATATGGCTAGATTAGAGAACGAGCAGTACTTC. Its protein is CATSRDMARLENEQYF.

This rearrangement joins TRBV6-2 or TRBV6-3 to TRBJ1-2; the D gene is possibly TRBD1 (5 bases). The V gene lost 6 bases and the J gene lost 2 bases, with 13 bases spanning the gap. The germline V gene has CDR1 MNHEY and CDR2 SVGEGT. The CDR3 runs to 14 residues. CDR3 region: CASSLFRGNYGYTF. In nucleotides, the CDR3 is TGTGCCAGCAGCCTCTTTCGGGGGAACTATGGCTACACCTTC.

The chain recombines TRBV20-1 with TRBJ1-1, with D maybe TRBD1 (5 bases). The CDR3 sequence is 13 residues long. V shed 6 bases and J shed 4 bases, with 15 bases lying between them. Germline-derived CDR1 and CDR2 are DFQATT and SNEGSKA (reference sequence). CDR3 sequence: CSALGAVGTEAFF. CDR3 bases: TGCAGTGCCTTAGGGGCAGTGGGCACTGAAGCTTTCTTT.